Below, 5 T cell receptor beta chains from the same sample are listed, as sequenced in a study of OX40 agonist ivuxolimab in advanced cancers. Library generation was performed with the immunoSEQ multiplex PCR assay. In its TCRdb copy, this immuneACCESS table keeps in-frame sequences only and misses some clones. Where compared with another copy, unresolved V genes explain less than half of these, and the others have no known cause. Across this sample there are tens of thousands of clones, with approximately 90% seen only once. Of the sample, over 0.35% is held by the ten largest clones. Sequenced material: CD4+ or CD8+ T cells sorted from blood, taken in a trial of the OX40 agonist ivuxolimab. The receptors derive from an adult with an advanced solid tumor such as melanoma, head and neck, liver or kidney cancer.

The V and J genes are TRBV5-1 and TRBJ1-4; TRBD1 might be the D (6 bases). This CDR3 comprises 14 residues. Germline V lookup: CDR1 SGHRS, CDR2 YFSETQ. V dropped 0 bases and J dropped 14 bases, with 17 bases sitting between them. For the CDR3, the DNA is TGCGCCAGCAGCTTGGATCCGGGGGCCCCGGCGCTGTTTTTT. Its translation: CASSLDPGAPALFF.

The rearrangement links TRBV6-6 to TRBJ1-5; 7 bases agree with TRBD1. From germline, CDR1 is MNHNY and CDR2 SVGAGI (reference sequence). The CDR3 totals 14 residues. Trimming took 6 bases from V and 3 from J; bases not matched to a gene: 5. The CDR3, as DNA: TGTGCCAGCAGAACCGGGACAGACAATCAGCCCCAGCATTTT. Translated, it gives CASRTGTDNQPQHF.

In nucleotides, the CDR3 is TGTGCCAGCAAGTACACCGGGGAGCTGTTTTTT. This gives the protein CASKYTGELFF. V is TRBV6-5 and J is TRBJ2-2; D is unresolved. The length of the CDR3 is 11 residues. Germline V gives CDR1 MNHEY, CDR2 SVGAGI. The V end lost 7 bases, the J end lost 3 bases, and 3 bases lay between the germline ends.

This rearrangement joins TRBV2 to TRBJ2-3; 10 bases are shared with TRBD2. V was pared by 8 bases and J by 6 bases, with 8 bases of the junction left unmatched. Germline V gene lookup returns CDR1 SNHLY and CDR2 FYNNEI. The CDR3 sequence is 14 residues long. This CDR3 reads CASAVGTSADTQYF. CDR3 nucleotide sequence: TGTGCCAGCGCTGTTGGGACTAGCGCTGATACGCAGTATTTT.

In DNA form, the CDR3 reads TGTGCCAGCAGCTTGGAAACCGGGACAGGGTCCACCGGGGAGCTGTTTTTT. As protein: CASSLETGTGSTGELFF. The chain carries TRBV7-2 and TRBJ2-2; 9 nucleotides agree with TRBD1. With 3 bases clipped from V and 4 bases from J, the junction kept 9 bases outside the gene matches. Germline CDR1 is SGHTA and CDR2 is FQGNSA. The CDR3 consists of 17 residues.